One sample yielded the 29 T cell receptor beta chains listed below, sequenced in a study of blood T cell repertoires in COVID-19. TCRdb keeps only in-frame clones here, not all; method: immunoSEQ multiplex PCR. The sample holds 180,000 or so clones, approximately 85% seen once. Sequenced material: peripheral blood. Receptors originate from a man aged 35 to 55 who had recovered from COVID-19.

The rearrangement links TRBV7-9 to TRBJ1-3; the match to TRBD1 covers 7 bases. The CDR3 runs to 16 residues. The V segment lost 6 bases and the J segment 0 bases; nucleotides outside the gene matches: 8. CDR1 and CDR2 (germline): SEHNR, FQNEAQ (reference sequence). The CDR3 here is CASSYDRALSGNTIYF. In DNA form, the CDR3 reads TGTGCCAGCAGTTACGACAGGGCCCTCTCTGGAAACACCATATATTTT.

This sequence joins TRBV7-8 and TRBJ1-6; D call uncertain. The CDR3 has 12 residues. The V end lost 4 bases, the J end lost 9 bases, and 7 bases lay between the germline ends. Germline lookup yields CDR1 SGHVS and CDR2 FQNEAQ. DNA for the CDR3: TGTGCCAGCAGCTCCGCCGGTTCACCCCTCCACTTT. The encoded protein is CASSSAGSPLHF. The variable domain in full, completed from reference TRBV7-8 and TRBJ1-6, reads GAGVSQSPRYKVAKRGQDVALRCDPISGHVSLFWYQQALGQGPEFLTYFQNEAQLDKSGLPSDRFFAERPEGSVSTLKIQRTQQEDSAVYLCASSSAGSPLHFGNGTRLTVT.

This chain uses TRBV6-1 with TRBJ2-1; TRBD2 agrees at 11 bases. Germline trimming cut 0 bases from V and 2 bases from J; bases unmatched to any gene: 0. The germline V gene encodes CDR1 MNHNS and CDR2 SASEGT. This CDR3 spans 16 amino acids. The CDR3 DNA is TGTGCCAGCAGTGAAGCTAGCGGGGGGGCCTACAATGAGCAGTTCTTC. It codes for CASSEASGGAYNEQFF.

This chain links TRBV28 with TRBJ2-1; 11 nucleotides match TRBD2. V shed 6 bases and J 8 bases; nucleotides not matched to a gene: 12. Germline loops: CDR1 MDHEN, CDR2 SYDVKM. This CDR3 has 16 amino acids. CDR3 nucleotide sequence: TGTGCCAGCAGACGTACCGGGACTAGCGGTTTCGATGAGCAGTTCTTC. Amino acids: CASRRTGTSGFDEQFF.

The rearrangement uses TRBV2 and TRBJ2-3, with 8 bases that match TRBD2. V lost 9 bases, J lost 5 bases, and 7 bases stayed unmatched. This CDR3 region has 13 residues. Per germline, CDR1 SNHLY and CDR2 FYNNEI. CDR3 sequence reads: CASTRGDKDTQYF. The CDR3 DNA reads TGTGCCAGTACGCGGGGGGATAAAGATACGCAGTATTTT.

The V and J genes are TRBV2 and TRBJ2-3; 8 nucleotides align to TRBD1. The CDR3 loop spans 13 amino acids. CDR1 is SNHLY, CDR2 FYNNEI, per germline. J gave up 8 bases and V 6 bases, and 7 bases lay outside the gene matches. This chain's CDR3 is CASSVTGGGTQYF. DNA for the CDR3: TGTGCCAGCAGCGTTACAGGGGGTGGTACGCAGTATTTT.

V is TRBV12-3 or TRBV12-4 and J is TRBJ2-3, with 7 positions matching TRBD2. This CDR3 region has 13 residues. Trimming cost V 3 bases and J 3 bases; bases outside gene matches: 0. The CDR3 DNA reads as TGTGCCAGCAGTTTCGGGGGGACAGATACGCAGTATTTT. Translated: CASSFGGTDTQYF.

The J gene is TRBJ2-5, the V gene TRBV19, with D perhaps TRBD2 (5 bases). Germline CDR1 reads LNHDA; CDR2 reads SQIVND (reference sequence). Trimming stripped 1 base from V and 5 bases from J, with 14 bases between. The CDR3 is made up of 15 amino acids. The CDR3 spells CASSIGASRRETQYF. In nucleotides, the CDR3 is TGTGCCAGTAGTATAGGGGCTAGCAGGCGTGAGACCCAGTACTTC.

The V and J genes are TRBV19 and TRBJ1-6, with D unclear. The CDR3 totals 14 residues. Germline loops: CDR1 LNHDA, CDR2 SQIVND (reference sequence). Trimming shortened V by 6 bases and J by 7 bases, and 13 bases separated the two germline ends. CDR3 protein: CASRGGRPNSPLHF. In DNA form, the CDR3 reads TGTGCCAGTAGGGGCGGGCGCCCCAATTCACCCCTCCACTTT.

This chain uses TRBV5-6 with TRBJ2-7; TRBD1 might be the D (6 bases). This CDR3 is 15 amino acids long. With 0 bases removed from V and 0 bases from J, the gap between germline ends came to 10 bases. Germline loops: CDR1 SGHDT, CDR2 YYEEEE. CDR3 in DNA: TGTGCCAGCAGCTTGGCAGGGGAGAACTCCTACGAGCAGTACTTC. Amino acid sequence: CASSLAGENSYEQYF.

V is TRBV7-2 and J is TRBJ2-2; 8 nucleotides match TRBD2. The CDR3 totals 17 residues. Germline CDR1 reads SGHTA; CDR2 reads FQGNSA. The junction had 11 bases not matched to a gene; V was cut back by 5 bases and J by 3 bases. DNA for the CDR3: TGTGCCAGCAGCCCGAGGGAGCGGGAGTCACACACCGGGGAGCTGTTTTTT. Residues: CASSPRERESHTGELFF. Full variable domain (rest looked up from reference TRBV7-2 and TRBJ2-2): GAGVSQSPSNKVTEKGKDVELRCDPISGHTALYWYRQSLGQGLEFLIYFQGNSAPDKSGLPSDRFSAERTGGSVSTLTIQRTQQEDSAVYLCASSPRERESHTGELFFGEGSRLTVL.

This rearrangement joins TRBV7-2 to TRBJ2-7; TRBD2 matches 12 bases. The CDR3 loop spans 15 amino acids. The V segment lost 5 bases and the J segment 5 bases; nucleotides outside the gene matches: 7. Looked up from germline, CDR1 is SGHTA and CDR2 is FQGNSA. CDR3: CASSPTSGGFNEQYF. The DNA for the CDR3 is TGTGCCAGCAGCCCCACTAGCGGGGGGTTCAACGAGCAGTACTTC.

In DNA form, the CDR3 reads TGTGCCAGCAGCGAGACAAGAACCCATGAGCAGTTCTTC. Protein: CASSETRTHEQFF. The chain links TRBV11-3 to TRBJ2-1, with no clear D. The CDR3 sequence is 13 residues long. With 5 bases removed from V and 8 bases from J, the gap between germline ends came to 13 bases. CDR1 and CDR2 from the germline V gene are SGHNT and YENEEA.

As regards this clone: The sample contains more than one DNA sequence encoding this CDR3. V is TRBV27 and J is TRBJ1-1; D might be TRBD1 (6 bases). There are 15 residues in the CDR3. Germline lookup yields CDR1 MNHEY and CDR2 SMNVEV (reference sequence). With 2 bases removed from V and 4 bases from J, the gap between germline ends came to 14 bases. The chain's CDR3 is CASSLGVQGRTEAFF. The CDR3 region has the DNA TGTGCCAGCAGTTTAGGGGTACAGGGCCGCACTGAAGCTTTCTTT.

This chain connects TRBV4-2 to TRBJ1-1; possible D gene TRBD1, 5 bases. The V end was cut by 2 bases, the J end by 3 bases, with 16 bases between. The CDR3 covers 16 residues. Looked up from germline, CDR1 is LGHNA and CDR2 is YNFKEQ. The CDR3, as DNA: TGTGCCAGCAGCCAACCCAAAATAGGAGGGGACACTGAAGCTTTCTTT. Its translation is CASSQPKIGGDTEAFF.

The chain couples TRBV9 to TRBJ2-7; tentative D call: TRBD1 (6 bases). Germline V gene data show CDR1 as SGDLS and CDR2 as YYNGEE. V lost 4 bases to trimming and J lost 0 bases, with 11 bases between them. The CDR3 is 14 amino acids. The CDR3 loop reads CASSIYRDSYEQYF. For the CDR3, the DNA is TGTGCCAGCAGCATCTACAGGGACTCCTACGAGCAGTACTTC.

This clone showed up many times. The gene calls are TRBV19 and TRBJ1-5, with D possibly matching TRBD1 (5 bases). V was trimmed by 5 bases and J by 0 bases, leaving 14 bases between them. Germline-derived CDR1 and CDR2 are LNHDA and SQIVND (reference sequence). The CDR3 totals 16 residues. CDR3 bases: TGTGCCAGTAGTTCCAGGGCCTCGTATAGCAATCAGCCCCAGCATTTT. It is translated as CASSSRASYSNQPQHF.

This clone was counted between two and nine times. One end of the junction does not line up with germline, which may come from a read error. The CDR3 sequence: CSADDRGF. In DNA form, the CDR3 reads TGCAGTGCCGATGACCGCGGCTTC. The rearrangement uses TRBV20-1 and TRBJ1-2; D uncertain. The CDR3 length is 8 residues. CDR1 DFQATT and CDR2 SNEGSKA come from the germline V gene (reference sequence).

CDR3 sequence: CASSFQAGYEQYF. CDR3 nucleotides: TGTGCCAGCAGCTTCCAGGCGGGCTACGAGCAGTACTTC. V gene TRBV7-2 combines with J gene TRBJ2-7; the D gene is possibly TRBD2 (5 bases). CDR1 and CDR2 from the germline V gene are SGHTA and FQGNSA. This CDR3 contains 13 residues. Trimming removed 3 bases from V and 3 bases from J, with 9 bases in between.

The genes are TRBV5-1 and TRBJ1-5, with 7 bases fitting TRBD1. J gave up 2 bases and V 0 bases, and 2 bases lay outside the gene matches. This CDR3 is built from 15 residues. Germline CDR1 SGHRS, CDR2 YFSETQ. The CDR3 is CASSLEGAGNQPQHF. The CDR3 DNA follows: TGCGCCAGCAGCTTGGAGGGGGCCGGCAATCAGCCCCAGCATTTT.

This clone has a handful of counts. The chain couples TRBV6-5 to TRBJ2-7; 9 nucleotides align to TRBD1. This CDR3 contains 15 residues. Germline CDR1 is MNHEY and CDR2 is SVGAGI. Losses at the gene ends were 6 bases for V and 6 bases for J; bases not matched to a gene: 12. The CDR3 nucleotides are TGTGCCAGCAGAGAGACCGGGACAGGGCATGTCGAGCAGTACTTC. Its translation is CASRETGTGHVEQYF.

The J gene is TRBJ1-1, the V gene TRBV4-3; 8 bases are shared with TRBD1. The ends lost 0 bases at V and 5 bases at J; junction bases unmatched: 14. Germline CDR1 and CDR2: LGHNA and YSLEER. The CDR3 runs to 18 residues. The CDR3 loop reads CASSQDYRQGAGFTEAFF. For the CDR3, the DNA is TGCGCCAGCAGCCAAGATTATAGGCAGGGGGCCGGTTTTACTGAAGCTTTCTTT.

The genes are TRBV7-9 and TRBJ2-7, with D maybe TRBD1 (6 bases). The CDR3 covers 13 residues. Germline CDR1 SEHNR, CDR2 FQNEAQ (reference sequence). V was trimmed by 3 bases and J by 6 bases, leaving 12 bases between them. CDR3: CASSLTGFREQYF. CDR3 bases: TGTGCCAGCAGCTTGACAGGTTTCCGCGAGCAGTACTTC.

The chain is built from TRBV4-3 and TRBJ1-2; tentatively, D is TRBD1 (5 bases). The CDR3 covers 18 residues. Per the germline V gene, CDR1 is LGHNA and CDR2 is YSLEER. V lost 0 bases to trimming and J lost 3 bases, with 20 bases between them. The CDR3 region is CASSQDLPPAGYYYGYTF. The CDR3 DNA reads TGCGCCAGCAGCCAAGATCTTCCCCCGGCAGGGTACTACTATGGCTACACCTTC.

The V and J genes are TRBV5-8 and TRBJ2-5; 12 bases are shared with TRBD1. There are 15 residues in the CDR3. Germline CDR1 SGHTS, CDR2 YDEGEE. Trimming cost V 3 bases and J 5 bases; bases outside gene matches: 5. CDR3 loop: CASSSGTGGRETQYF. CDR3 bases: TGTGCCAGCAGCTCCGGGACAGGGGGCAGGGAGACCCAGTACTTC.

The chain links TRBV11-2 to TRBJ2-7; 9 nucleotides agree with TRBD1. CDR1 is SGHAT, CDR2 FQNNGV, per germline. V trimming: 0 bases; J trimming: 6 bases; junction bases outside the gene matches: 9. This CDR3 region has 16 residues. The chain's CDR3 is CASSLDPGQGVGEQYF. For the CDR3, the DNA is TGTGCCAGCAGCTTAGATCCGGGACAGGGTGTAGGCGAGCAGTACTTC.

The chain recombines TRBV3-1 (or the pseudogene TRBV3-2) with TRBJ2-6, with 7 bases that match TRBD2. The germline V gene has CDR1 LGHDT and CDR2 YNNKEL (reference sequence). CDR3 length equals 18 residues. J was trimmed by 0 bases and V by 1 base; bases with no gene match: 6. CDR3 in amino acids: CASSQGSSGSSGANVLTF. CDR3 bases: TGTGCCAGCAGCCAAGGCTCTAGCGGTAGCTCTGGGGCCAACGTCCTGACTTTC.

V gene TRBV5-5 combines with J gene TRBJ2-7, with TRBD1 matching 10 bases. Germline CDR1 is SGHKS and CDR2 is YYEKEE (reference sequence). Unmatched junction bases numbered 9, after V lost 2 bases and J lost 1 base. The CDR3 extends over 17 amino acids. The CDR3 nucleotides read TGTGCCAGCAGCTTTTATGGCCGGGACAGGGGATCCTACGAGCAGTACTTC. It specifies CASSFYGRDRGSYEQYF.

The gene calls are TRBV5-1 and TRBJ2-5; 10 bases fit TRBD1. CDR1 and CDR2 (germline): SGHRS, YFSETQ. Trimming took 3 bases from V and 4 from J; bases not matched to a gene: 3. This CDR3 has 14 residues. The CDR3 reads CASSSDRGRETQYF. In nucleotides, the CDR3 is TGCGCCAGCAGCTCTGACAGGGGGCGAGAGACCCAGTACTTC.